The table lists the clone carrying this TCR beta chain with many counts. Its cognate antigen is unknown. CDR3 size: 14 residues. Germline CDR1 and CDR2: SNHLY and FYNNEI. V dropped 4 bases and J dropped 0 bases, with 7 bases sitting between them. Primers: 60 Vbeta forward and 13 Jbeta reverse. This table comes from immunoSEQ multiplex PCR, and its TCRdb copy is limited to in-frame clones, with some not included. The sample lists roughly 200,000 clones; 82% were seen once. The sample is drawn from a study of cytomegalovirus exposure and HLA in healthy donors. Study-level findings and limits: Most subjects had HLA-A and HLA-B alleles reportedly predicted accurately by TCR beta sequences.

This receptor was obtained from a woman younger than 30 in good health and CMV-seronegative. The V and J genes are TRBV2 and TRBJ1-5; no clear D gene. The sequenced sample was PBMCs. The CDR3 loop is CASSAGFSNQPQHF. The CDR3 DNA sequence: TGTGCCAGCAGTGCCGGGTTTAGCAATCAGCCCCAGCATTTT.